These T cell receptor beta chains were read from a single sample in a study of blood T cell repertoires in COVID-19. The protocol was immunoSEQ multiplex PCR, while the TCRdb copy is restricted to in-frame clones and leaves out a portion. The sample carries some 190,000 clones, about 83% recorded once. The sequenced material came from PBMCs or T cells enriched from blood (not recorded which). The receptors originated from a woman in her twenties or thirties who had been exposed to COVID-19. The CDR3 runs from the conserved cysteine through the conserved F or W. The order of the fields is clone size, D gene, J gene, V gene, CDR3 protein, CDR3 DNA. A D gene is named only where the DNA matches it firmly. Expanded clones are given a class, and other clones once, few, many or no size at all.

clone_size: once; d_call: TRBD2; j_call: TRBJ2-2; v_call: TRBV5-1; cdr3_aa: CASSAGRDTGELFF; cdr3_nt: TGCGCCAGCAGCGCCGGGAGGGACACCGGGGAGCTGTTTTTT
clone_size: .; d_call: .; j_call: TRBJ1-2; v_call: TRBV19; cdr3_aa: CASSIEALHDPPRGAGYTF; cdr3_nt: TGTGCCAGTAGTATAGAGGCCCTCCACGACCCCCCCAGGGGAGCTGGCTACACCTTC
clone_size: .; d_call: .; j_call: TRBJ2-3; v_call: TRBV27; cdr3_aa: CASSLSGFETDTQYF; cdr3_nt: TGTGCCAGCAGTTTGTCAGGTTTTGAGACAGATACGCAGTATTTT
clone_size: .; d_call: TRBD2; j_call: TRBJ2-3; v_call: TRBV7-3; cdr3_aa: CASSQAGGADTQYF; cdr3_nt: TGTGCCAGCAGCCAAGCGGGGGGCGCAGATACGCAGTATTTT
clone_size: .; d_call: .; j_call: TRBJ2-1; v_call: TRBV6-2/TRBV6-3; cdr3_aa: CASSHTVHNEQFF; cdr3_nt: TGTGCCAGCAGTCACACAGTTCACAATGAGCAGTTCTTC
clone_size: .; d_call: TRBD1; j_call: TRBJ1-6; v_call: TRBV2; cdr3_aa: CASSDRTGDSPLHF; cdr3_nt: TGTGCCAGCAGTGATCGGACAGGGGATTCACCCCTCCACTTT
clone_size: .; d_call: TRBD1; j_call: TRBJ1-1; v_call: TRBV28; cdr3_aa: CASSPGGNTEAFF; cdr3_nt: TGTGCCAGCAGCCCAGGGGGCAACACTGAAGCTTTCTTT
clone_size: .; d_call: TRBD1; j_call: TRBJ1-1; v_call: TRBV7-3; cdr3_aa: CASSLGTGEYTEAFF; cdr3_nt: TGTGCCAGCAGCTTGGGGACAGGGGAATACACTGAAGCTTTCTTT
clone_size: once; d_call: TRBD2; j_call: TRBJ2-1; v_call: TRBV4-1; cdr3_aa: CASSPATSGGTYNEQFF; cdr3_nt: TGCGCCAGCAGCCCAGCGACTAGCGGGGGAACCTACAATGAGCAGTTCTTC
clone_size: .; d_call: .; j_call: TRBJ1-1; v_call: TRBV3-1/TRBV3-2; cdr3_aa: CASSWGVNTEAFF; cdr3_nt: TGTGCCAGCAGTTGGGGCGTGAACACTGAAGCTTTCTTT
clone_size: .; d_call: TRBD1; j_call: TRBJ2-5; v_call: TRBV24-1; cdr3_aa: CATSAEGAQGEETQYF; cdr3_nt: TGTGCCACCAGTGCTGAGGGGGCGCAGGGGGAAGAGACCCAGTACTTC
clone_size: .; d_call: .; j_call: TRBJ2-3; v_call: TRBV27; cdr3_aa: CASSLLIGVPSTDTQYF; cdr3_nt: TGTGCCAGCAGTTTACTTATCGGGGTTCCTAGCACAGATACGCAGTATTTT
clone_size: .; d_call: .; j_call: TRBJ2-5; v_call: TRBV29-1; cdr3_aa: CSVPAQGSHLETQYF; cdr3_nt: TGCAGCGTGCCTGCGCAGGGATCGCATTTGGAGACCCAGTACTTC
clone_size: .; d_call: .; j_call: TRBJ1-2; v_call: TRBV28; cdr3_aa: CASSLGGTGNLNYGYTF; cdr3_nt: TGTGCCAGCAGTTTAGGGGGCACAGGGAACCTTAACTATGGCTACACCTTC
clone_size: .; d_call: TRBD2; j_call: TRBJ2-3; v_call: TRBV9; cdr3_aa: CASTRLAGITDTQYF; cdr3_nt: TGTGCCAGCACCAGACTAGCGGGGATCACAGATACGCAGTATTTT
clone_size: .; d_call: TRBD2; j_call: TRBJ2-5; v_call: TRBV20-1; cdr3_aa: CSASRGGAETQYF; cdr3_nt: TGCAGTGCTAGTCGCGGGGGGGCGGAGACCCAGTACTTC
clone_size: .; d_call: TRBD1; j_call: TRBJ2-5; v_call: TRBV6-5; cdr3_aa: CASSSSGGQETQYF; cdr3_nt: TGTGCCAGCAGTTCCTCAGGGGGTCAAGAGACCCAGTACTTC
clone_size: .; d_call: .; j_call: TRBJ1-4; v_call: TRBV23-1; cdr3_aa: CASSQPGQTWVNEKLFF; cdr3_nt: TGCGCCAGCAGTCAACCGGGACAAACTTGGGTGAATGAAAAACTGTTTTTT
clone_size: few; d_call: .; j_call: TRBJ2-5; v_call: TRBV6-4; cdr3_aa: CASSEQPQETQYF; cdr3_nt: TGTGCCAGCAGTGAACAGCCCCAAGAGACCCAGTACTTC
clone_size: .; d_call: TRBD1; j_call: TRBJ1-6; v_call: TRBV7-3; cdr3_aa: CASSLMAGTGFRSPLHF; cdr3_nt: TGTGCCAGCAGCTTGATGGCCGGGACAGGCTTTCGTTCACCCCTCCACTTT
clone_size: .; d_call: TRBD1; j_call: TRBJ1-1; v_call: TRBV28; cdr3_aa: CASSPPGTGYIDTEAFF; cdr3_nt: TGTGCCAGCAGTCCTCCCGGGACAGGGTATATCGACACTGAAGCTTTCTTT
clone_size: .; d_call: TRBD1; j_call: TRBJ1-2; v_call: TRBV29-1; cdr3_aa: CSVADRGEDGYTF; cdr3_nt: TGCAGCGTCGCAGACAGGGGGGAGGATGGCTACACCTTC
clone_size: .; d_call: .; j_call: TRBJ1-1; v_call: TRBV5-5; cdr3_aa: CASNRDRNTEAFF; cdr3_nt: TGTGCCAGCAACCGAGACAGGAACACTGAAGCTTTCTTT
clone_size: .; d_call: TRBD2; j_call: TRBJ2-5; v_call: TRBV18; cdr3_aa: CASSPPSRGGETQYF; cdr3_nt: TGTGCCAGCTCACCGCCCTCTCGGGGGGGAGAGACCCAGTACTTC
clone_size: .; d_call: TRBD2; j_call: TRBJ2-5; v_call: TRBV7-8; cdr3_aa: CASSPSGTTQETQYF; cdr3_nt: TGTGCCAGCAGCCCATCCGGGACTACCCAAGAGACCCAGTACTTC
clone_size: .; d_call: .; j_call: TRBJ1-1; v_call: TRBV2; cdr3_aa: CASTQGSEAFF; cdr3_nt: TGTGCCAGCACTCAGGGAAGTGAAGCTTTCTTT
clone_size: .; d_call: .; j_call: TRBJ1-1; v_call: TRBV2; cdr3_aa: CASAGPEAFF; cdr3_nt: TGTGCCAGCGCAGGCCCCGAAGCTTTCTTT
clone_size: .; d_call: .; j_call: TRBJ1-3; v_call: TRBV7-2; cdr3_aa: CASSPGNTIYF; cdr3_nt: TGTGCCAGCAGCCCGGGGAACACCATATATTTT
clone_size: .; d_call: .; j_call: TRBJ1-6; v_call: TRBV30; cdr3_aa: CAWSRQNNNSPLHF; cdr3_nt: TGTGCCTGGAGCAGGCAGAATAATAATTCACCCCTCCACTTT
clone_size: .; d_call: TRBD1; j_call: TRBJ2-7; v_call: TRBV7-8; cdr3_aa: CASSYNRGIRYEQYF; cdr3_nt: TGTGCCAGCAGCTACAACAGGGGGATCCGCTACGAGCAGTACTTC
clone_size: .; d_call: TRBD1; j_call: TRBJ2-5; v_call: TRBV3-1/TRBV3-2; cdr3_aa: CASSQAGAGGRKETQYF; cdr3_nt: TGTGCCAGCAGCCAAGCGGGGGCAGGGGGCAGGAAAGAGACCCAGTACTTC
clone_size: .; d_call: TRBD1; j_call: TRBJ1-1; v_call: TRBV11-2; cdr3_aa: CASRQTGGREAFF; cdr3_nt: TGTGCCAGCAGGCAGACAGGGGGCCGGGAAGCTTTCTTT
clone_size: .; d_call: TRBD1; j_call: TRBJ1-2; v_call: TRBV7-6; cdr3_aa: CASSLDWTGDGYTF; cdr3_nt: TGTGCCAGCAGCTTAGATTGGACAGGGGATGGCTACACCTTC
clone_size: .; d_call: TRBD1; j_call: TRBJ1-1; v_call: TRBV5-4; cdr3_aa: CASSLEGQASEAFF; cdr3_nt: TGTGCCAGCAGCTTGGAGGGACAGGCTTCTGAAGCTTTCTTT
clone_size: .; d_call: .; j_call: TRBJ1-6; v_call: TRBV20-1; cdr3_aa: CSASPPGGNSPLHF; cdr3_nt: TGCAGTGCTAGTCCCCCGGGGGGCAATTCACCCCTCCACTTT
clone_size: .; d_call: TRBD1; j_call: TRBJ1-1; v_call: TRBV18; cdr3_aa: CASSLGTGTDTEAFF; cdr3_nt: TGTGCCAGCTCACTGGGGACAGGGACGGACACTGAAGCTTTCTTT
clone_size: .; d_call: .; j_call: TRBJ1-5; v_call: TRBV7-2; cdr3_aa: CASSLAGGSGPQHF; cdr3_nt: TGTGCCAGCAGTCTGGCTGGGGGCAGTGGGCCCCAGCATTTT
clone_size: few; d_call: .; j_call: TRBJ1-5; v_call: TRBV19; cdr3_aa: CASSILGRSSNQPQHF; cdr3_nt: TGTGCCAGTAGTATCCTAGGTCGCAGTAGCAATCAGCCCCAGCATTTT
clone_size: .; d_call: TRBD2; j_call: TRBJ2-3; v_call: TRBV7-8; cdr3_aa: CASSSGWDGGTDTQYF; cdr3_nt: TGTGCCAGCAGCTCCGGGTGGGACGGGGGGACAGATACGCAGTATTTT
clone_size: .; d_call: TRBD1; j_call: TRBJ1-2; v_call: TRBV25-1; cdr3_aa: CASGPEAPGGGDYGYTF; cdr3_nt: TGTGCCAGCGGGCCTGAAGCGCCCGGAGGGGGCGACTATGGCTACACCTTC
clone_size: .; d_call: .; j_call: TRBJ2-1; v_call: TRBV11-2; cdr3_aa: CASSLDLGQTYNEQFF; cdr3_nt: TGTGCCAGCAGCTTAGACCTTGGACAGACCTACAATGAGCAGTTCTTC
clone_size: once; d_call: TRBD2; j_call: TRBJ2-5; v_call: TRBV6-5; cdr3_aa: CASRRRGEETQYF; cdr3_nt: TGTGCCAGCAGGAGGCGGGGGGAAGAGACCCAGTACTTC